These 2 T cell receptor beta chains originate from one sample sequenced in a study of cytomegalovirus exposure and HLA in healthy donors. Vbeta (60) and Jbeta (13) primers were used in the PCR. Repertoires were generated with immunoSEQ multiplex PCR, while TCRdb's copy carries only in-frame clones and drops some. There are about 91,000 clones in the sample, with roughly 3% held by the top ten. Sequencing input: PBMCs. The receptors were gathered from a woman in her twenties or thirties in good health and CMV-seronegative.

The chain's CDR3 is CAWSSPQGGYTF. CDR3 DNA sequence: TGTGCCTGGAGTAGTCCCCAGGGGGGCTACACCTTC. The chain uses TRBV30 and TRBJ1-2; a possible D gene is TRBD1 (6 bases). Trimming took off 2 bases at V and 8 bases at J, with 12 bases between the two ends. Germline V lookup: CDR1 GTSNPN, CDR2 SVGIG (reference sequence). The CDR3 contains 12 residues.

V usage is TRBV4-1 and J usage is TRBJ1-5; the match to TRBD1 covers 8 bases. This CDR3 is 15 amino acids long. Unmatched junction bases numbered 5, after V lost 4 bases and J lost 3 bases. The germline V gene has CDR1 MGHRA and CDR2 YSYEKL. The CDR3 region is CASSRGTGPNQPQHF. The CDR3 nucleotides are TGCGCCAGCAGCCGAGGGACAGGACCCAATCAGCCCCAGCATTTT.